This T cell receptor beta chain was sequenced during a study of T cell repertoires in cytomegalovirus infection. Study observations and caveats: There were carriers of CMV plus the relevant HLA, and cumulative public TCR beta family frequency identified them. The ex vivo response was dominated by HLA-C-restricted CMV-specific TCR beta clonotypes.

This clonotype has at least ten counts. What it binds is unknown. Each CDR3 protein is one row after TCRdb ran MiXCR on the reads. Of some 500,000 distinct CDR3 sequences in the sample, about 33% were seen once. CDR1 is SGHTA and CDR2 is FQGNSA in the germline V gene. The CDR3 is made up of 16 amino acids. Trimming took off 5 bases at V and 6 bases at J, with 21 bases between the two ends. The rearrangement links TRBV7-2 to TRBJ2-3, with a weak D call TRBD2 (5 bases). The sequencing used cultured PBMCs, collected from culture after CMV antigen stimulation. The sequence derives from a human donor in good health (CMV status not recorded). Some clones in this sample may be carry-over from other donors' samples. CDR3 sequence reads: CASSRRAAYRQDTQYF. Written as DNA, the CDR3 is TGTGCCAGCAGCCGCAGAGCGGCCTACCGTCAGGATACGCAGTATTTT.